Below, 8 T cell receptor beta chains from the same sample are listed, as sequenced in a study of blood T cell repertoires in COVID-19. Produced via immunoSEQ multiplex PCR; TCRdb's table is partial and in-frame only. Among some 100,000 clones, 81% were seen once, and the ten largest hold roughly an eighth. Sample: peripheral blood. These receptors were collected from a human donor in a cohort sampled during active COVID-19.

This clone was found a few times. V gene TRBV4-1 combines with J gene TRBJ2-3; D unresolved. The CDR3 consists of 15 residues. The V end lost 6 bases, the J end lost 3 bases, and 16 bases lay between the germline ends. Germline V lookup: CDR1 MGHRA, CDR2 YSYEKL. In DNA, the CDR3 is TGCGCCAGCAGTCGACACCCGTCGGATACAGATACGCAGTATTTT. This sequence encodes CASSRHPSDTDTQYF.

The rearrangement links TRBV5-8 to TRBJ2-5, with 11 bases matching TRBD1. The CDR3 loop spans 15 amino acids. J lost 6 bases, V lost 2 bases, and 6 bases had no gene match. The germline CDR1 and CDR2 sequences are SGHTS and YDEGEE. This chain's CDR3 is CASSFDRDRGKTQYF. The CDR3 region has the DNA TGTGCCAGCAGCTTCGACAGGGACAGGGGGAAGACCCAGTACTTC.

This clone has more than one count but fewer than ten. The CDR3: CASSQDRRTHSSGNTIYF. In DNA, the CDR3 is TGCGCCAGCAGCCAAGATAGACGGACTCATAGCTCTGGAAACACCATATATTTT. The chain recombines TRBV4-3 with TRBJ1-3; D remains ambiguous. Germline loops: CDR1 LGHNA, CDR2 YSLEER. The V end was cut by 0 bases, the J end by 0 bases, with 15 bases between. The CDR3 runs 18 residues.

As concerns this clone: In the same sample, other DNA sequences code for this CDR3. V usage is TRBV9 and J usage is TRBJ2-3; a weak D match, TRBD1 (5 bases). The ends were cut back, 1 base at V and 2 bases at J, with 8 bases in the middle. Germline loops: CDR1 SGDLS, CDR2 YYNGEE. The CDR3 consists of 14 residues. CDR3 residues: CASSVLDTTDTQYF. The CDR3 DNA sequence: TGTGCCAGCAGCGTATTGGACACCACAGATACGCAGTATTTT. The full variable domain, completed using reference TRBV9 and TRBJ2-3, is DSGVTQTPKHLITATGQRVTLRCSPRSGDLSVYWYQQSLDQGLQFLIQYYNGEERAKGNILERFSAQQFPDLHSELNLSSLELGDSALYFCASSVLDTTDTQYFGPGTRLTVL.

The chain combines TRBV5-1 with TRBJ2-7; D may be TRBD2 (6 bases). This CDR3 is 15 amino acids long. Trimming shortened V by 4 bases and J by 2 bases, and 16 bases separated the two germline ends. The germline CDR1 and CDR2 sequences are SGHRS and YFSETQ. CDR3 coding DNA: TGCGCCAGCAGCGACCCCAAGCGGGCGGCCTACGAGCAGTACTTC. It encodes CASSDPKRAAYEQYF.

The chain uses TRBV5-1 and TRBJ1-3, with 7 bases lining up with TRBD1. CDR1 SGHRS and CDR2 YFSETQ come from the germline V gene. Germline trimming cut 3 bases from V and 2 bases from J; bases unmatched to any gene: 2. This CDR3 has 14 amino acids. The CDR3 region is CASSSDRAGNTIYF. CDR3 in DNA: TGCGCCAGCAGCTCTGACAGGGCTGGAAACACCATATATTTT.

This chain joins TRBV24-1 and TRBJ2-7, with unresolved D. Between the trimmed V and J ends, which lost 2 bases and 3 bases, there was a span of 10 bases. In germline, CDR1 is KGHDR, CDR2 SFDVKD. CDR3 length equals 14 residues. The CDR3 DNA reads as TGTGCCACCAGTGATTCGGTTAGAATCTACGAGCAGTACTTC. It codes for CATSDSVRIYEQYF.

The V and J genes are TRBV7-2 and TRBJ2-2; 7 bases line up with TRBD1. CDR3 size: 16 residues. Germline-derived CDR1 and CDR2 are SGHTA and FQGNSA. J gave up 6 bases and V 7 bases, and 14 bases lay outside the gene matches. The chain's CDR3 is CASTKGGRRFPGELFF. CDR3 DNA sequence: TGTGCCAGCACTAAAGGGGGCAGGAGGTTCCCCGGGGAGCTGTTTTTT.